The sequence of this T cell receptor (beta chain) was determined in a study of neurological immune-mediated disorders (dated by TCRdb to the late 2010s). For the wider study: Using UMI-based sequencing, the study compared peripheral blood TCR-beta repertoires from patients with HTLV-I-associated myelopathy (HAM/TSP), patients with multiple sclerosis, and healthy controls. The 90 to 110 TCR-beta libraries included longitudinal samples, technical triplicates and paired sorted CD4+ and CD8+ T-cell subsets alongside PBMC samples. The cohort included approximately 70 subjects: around 15 with HAM/TSP, about 34 with multiple sclerosis, and 20 or so healthy controls. Results the study describes overall, beyond this receptor: No identical CDR3 amino acid sequences were shared among expanded clones across subjects, suggesting private TCR-beta repertoires in all groups. TCR clonal expansion was highest in HAM/TSP patients and lowest in MS patients, with MS patients falling below even healthy controls.

cDNA was synthesized by template-switch 5'RACE using a primer carrying a 10-nucleotide random unique molecular identifier by which each TCR transcript was tagged. Every sequencing run covered 15-18 subjects and yielded more than 170 million TCR-beta sequences. Total RNA was extracted with the RNeasy kit. Using the KAPA Real-time Library Amplification kit, TCR-beta VDJ regions were amplified with primers for the TCR constant region and the 5'RACE anchor. A first PCR added sample indexes and Illumina adaptors, and a second PCR then raised library yield. The roughly 650 bp TCR product was size-selected on a 2% E-gel SizeSelection system after Ampure bead purification. Library quality was checked on a Bioanalyzer, concentration was measured with Qubit, and libraries were quantified with the Kapa Library Quantification kit before pooling. Paired-end 2 x 150 bp sequencing of the libraries was performed on an Illumina HiSeq 2500. To increase sequence diversity, about 25-30% phiX was spiked into each library pool. The paper's processing steps were these. Quality-filtered reads were processed with the UMI-based MiGEC pipeline, which removed over 90% of raw TCR sequences during error correction. IMGT germline references were used for alignment of VDJ genes, and clonotypes were defined by a unique CDR3 amino acid sequence together with V-J genes. VDJtools evaluated clonal expansion, Shannon diversity and CDR3 relatedness (CalcPairwiseDistances, ClusterSamples); CLCbio workbench built phylogenetic trees. Clones with at least 8 unique UMIs were defined as expanded, with this threshold being based on coefficient-of-variation modelling across technical triplicates. The public reads were quality trimmed at Q25 with fastp and then assembled into clones with MiXCR by TCRdb, keeping productive beta chains. Each CDR3 protein gets just one entry, which takes the most common genes and DNA from the rows behind it. V and J calls and clone size were set by TCRdb, not the authors. The sample table records 50,000 or so distinct CDR3 sequences; around 10% of these occur just once. Approximately 1.8% of the sample is held by the ten biggest clonotypes.

The healthy controls were volunteers from blood banks in Maryland, USA. For the unsorted PBMC libraries, 2 million PBMCs were stored in RNAlater at -80 degrees C until RNA extraction and were used to generate the libraries. Peripheral blood was subjected to Ficoll-Hypaque density gradient centrifugation to isolate PBMCs, which were then cryopreserved in liquid nitrogen. This clonotype was observed many times. Its target antigen remains unknown. There are no base qualities to consult, and no much larger clone falls within one base. The trim is 1 base for V and 3 bases for J, with a gap of 8 bases between the germline ends. Including the terminal cysteine and phenylalanine, the CDR3 comprises 13 residues. CDR3 DNA is the only sequence kept; it has 39 bases, read in frame from the first base. CDR1 and CDR2, per the germline V gene, are SGHRS and YFSETQ.

The sample taken for sequencing was PBMCs. This receptor was identified in a man in his sixties in good health. Recombination connected TRBV5-1 to TRBJ2-7; there is no confident call for the D gene. CDR3 region: CASSLWVGYEQYF. The DNA reads TGCGCCAGCAGCTTGTGGGTCGGCTACGAGCAGTACTTC.